A selection of T cell receptor beta chains follows, all from one sample in a study of CD8 T cells in ankylosing spondylitis. TCRdb passed the 5' RACE reads through MiXCR, listing each CDR3 protein once. Of about 540,000 distinct CDR3 sequences listed, over 9.5% are singletons. The sample was blood, either unsorted or a sorted T cell fraction (not recorded which). These receptors originate from a male donor with ankylosing spondylitis. Each CDR3 is given with its conserved first and last residue. The D gene is left open where the match is weak. Clone size appears in some rows only: once, few, many, or a class for an expanded clone.

d_gene: TRBD2
v_gene: TRBV20-1
abundance: few
j_gene: TRBJ2-1
CDR3nt: TGCAGTGCCCCGCCGAGGTTGACGGGAGGTTCCTACAATGAGCAGTTCTTC
CDR3aa: CSAPPRLTGGSYNEQFF

d_gene: NA
v_gene: TRBV25-1
abundance: NA
j_gene: TRBJ2-6
CDR3nt: TGTGCCAGCAGCCCTAATACTGGGGCCAACGTCCTGACTTTC
CDR3aa: CASSPNTGANVLTF

d_gene: NA
v_gene: TRBV28
abundance: few
j_gene: TRBJ2-5
CDR3nt: TGTGCCAGCAGCTACGTCGGGACAACCCAAGAGACCCAGTACTTC
CDR3aa: CASSYVGTTQETQYF

d_gene: NA
v_gene: TRBV10-3
abundance: NA
j_gene: TRBJ1-4
CDR3nt: TGTGCCATCAGTGCCAATCCAGGGGTAACTAATGAAAAACTGTTTTTT
CDR3aa: CAISANPGVTNEKLFF

d_gene: TRBD2
v_gene: TRBV11-2
abundance: NA
j_gene: TRBJ2-1
CDR3nt: TGTGCCAGCAGCCCCGGGGCTAGCGGGAGAGGCGATGAGCAGTTCTTC
CDR3aa: CASSPGASGRGDEQFF

d_gene: NA
v_gene: TRBV7-9
abundance: NA
j_gene: TRBJ1-2
CDR3nt: TGTGCCAGCAGCTTAGGGACAACTATGTTTTACGGCTACACCTTC
CDR3aa: CASSLGTTMFYGYTF

d_gene: TRBD2
v_gene: TRBV7-2
abundance: NA
j_gene: TRBJ2-2
CDR3nt: TGTGCCAGCAGCCCCGGGACTAGCGGGAGGCTCACCGGGGAGCTGTTTTTT
CDR3aa: CASSPGTSGRLTGELFF

d_gene: NA
v_gene: TRBV12-3/TRBV12-4
abundance: few
j_gene: TRBJ1-2
CDR3nt: TGTGCCGATGGACAGTACGAGGGCTACACCTTC
CDR3aa: CADGQYEGYTF

d_gene: TRBD1
v_gene: TRBV3-1
abundance: few
j_gene: TRBJ1-1
CDR3nt: TGTGCCAGCAGCCAACCGGGACAGGGGGTAGCGGCTTTCTTT
CDR3aa: CASSQPGQGVAAFF

d_gene: TRBD1
v_gene: TRBV20-1
abundance: few
j_gene: TRBJ1-5
CDR3nt: TGCAGTGCCAGCAGGGGGCTTTTTCAGCCCCAGCATTTT
CDR3aa: CSASRGLFQPQHF

d_gene: NA
v_gene: TRBV5-6
abundance: NA
j_gene: TRBJ2-3
CDR3nt: TGTGCCAGCAGCTCGCGGCGCGATACGCAGTATTTT
CDR3aa: CASSSRRDTQYF

d_gene: NA
v_gene: TRBV7-8
abundance: NA
j_gene: TRBJ1-1
CDR3nt: TGTGCCAGCAGCGCGTCGGGGGAAGGGTTGAACACTGAAGCTTTCTTT
CDR3aa: CASSASGEGLNTEAFF

d_gene: TRBD2
v_gene: TRBV7-2
abundance: few
j_gene: TRBJ2-1
CDR3nt: TGTGCCAGCAGCTTAGATGCGACTAGCGAGATCAATGAGCAGTTCTTC
CDR3aa: CASSLDATSEINEQFF

d_gene: TRBD2
v_gene: TRBV29-1
abundance: NA
j_gene: TRBJ2-3
CDR3nt: TGCAGCGTTGAGAAGGGGAGGGTTAGCACAGATACGCAGTATTTT
CDR3aa: CSVEKGRVSTDTQYF

d_gene: NA
v_gene: TRBV6-1
abundance: NA
j_gene: TRBJ1-3
CDR3nt: TGTGCCAGCAGTGCGGACAGCCGAAACACCATATATTTT
CDR3aa: CASSADSRNTIYF

d_gene: TRBD2
v_gene: TRBV18
abundance: few
j_gene: TRBJ2-1
CDR3nt: TGTGCCAGCTCACCACCGAGTGGGAGGGGACGCTACAATGAGCAGTTCTTC
CDR3aa: CASSPPSGRGRYNEQFF

d_gene: TRBD2
v_gene: TRBV2
abundance: few
j_gene: TRBJ2-1
CDR3nt: TGTGCCAGCAGGGCTAGCGGGATATGGAATGATGAGCAGTTCTTC
CDR3aa: CASRASGIWNDEQFF

d_gene: TRBD2
v_gene: TRBV20-1
abundance: few
j_gene: TRBJ2-1
CDR3nt: TGCAGTGCGCTACCGACTAGCGGGAGAGCGTTTTCTGGTGAGCAGTTCTTC
CDR3aa: CSALPTSGRAFSGEQFF

d_gene: NA
v_gene: TRBV14
abundance: few
j_gene: TRBJ1-4
CDR3nt: TGTGCCAGCAGCCAGGAACGTCAGGTTGTGGAAAAACTGTTTTTT
CDR3aa: CASSQERQVVEKLFF

d_gene: TRBD1
v_gene: TRBV9
abundance: few
j_gene: TRBJ2-4
CDR3nt: TGTGCCAGCAGCCCCAGGGGGCGGAGGAACATTCAGTACTTC
CDR3aa: CASSPRGRRNIQYF

d_gene: NA
v_gene: TRBV20-1
abundance: many
j_gene: TRBJ1-1
CDR3nt: TGCAGTGTTACACAGGGATTTGCTGAAGCTTTCTTT
CDR3aa: CSVTQGFAEAFF

d_gene: NA
v_gene: TRBV15
abundance: NA
j_gene: TRBJ2-2
CDR3nt: TGTGCCACCAGGGGACTTCATGTGATCGCGAACACCGGGGAGCTGTTTTTT
CDR3aa: CATRGLHVIANTGELFF

d_gene: NA
v_gene: TRBV2
abundance: few
j_gene: TRBJ2-1
CDR3nt: TGTGCCAGCCCGAGAGGGCGGAGCTCCTACAATGAGCAGTTCTTC
CDR3aa: CASPRGRSSYNEQFF

d_gene: TRBD1
v_gene: TRBV3-1
abundance: NA
j_gene: TRBJ1-4
CDR3nt: TGTGCCAGCAGCCACCAGGGGGCCGGTGAAAAACTGTTTTTT
CDR3aa: CASSHQGAGEKLFF

d_gene: NA
v_gene: TRBV20-1
abundance: few
j_gene: TRBJ2-2
CDR3nt: TGCAGTGCTGGACCTTCTGGGCGTACGAACACCGGGGAGCTGTTTTTT
CDR3aa: CSAGPSGRTNTGELFF